The sequence of this T cell receptor (beta chain) was determined in a study of neoadjuvant anti-PD-1 for oral cavity cancer. Study background: Around day 43, patients without progression received a fourth nivolumab dose before surgery. Study-level findings and limits: Higher pretreatment Treg/Th17 ratios tracked higher pretreatment blood clonality.

CDR1 and CDR2 from the germline V gene are MNHEY and SVGAGI. The V end was cut by 6 bases, the J end by 2 bases, with 11 bases between. The CDR3 loop spans 13 amino acids. The method was immunoSEQ multiplex PCR; TCRdb's version includes in-frame clones alone and lacks a portion of them. The table has about 16,000 clones, around 72% seen once. Concerning this clone itself: The antigen is undetermined.

These oral cavity squamous cell carcinomas were HPV-negative and locally advanced. This receptor was obtained from a person between 35 and 79 years old with oral cavity squamous cell carcinoma. This material consisted of PBMCs, taken before nivolumab (anti-PD-1) treatment. The chain links TRBV6-5 to TRBJ2-7, with D perhaps being TRBD1 or TRBD2 (5 bases each). DNA of the CDR3: TGTGCCAGCAGCGGGACCGGGACCTACGAGCAGTACTTC. The encoded protein is CASSGTGTYEQYF.